This T cell receptor (beta chain) was documented in a study of shared clonotypes between healthy human individuals. Study results and caveats: Among donors, clonotype sharing was expected to be affected by sequencing depth. Naive subsets usually exceeded memory subsets in estimated richness.

CD45RA+ naive and CD45RA-negative memory subsets were separated from CD4+ cells. In regard to this clone: Its antigen is currently unknown.

Trimming removed 3 bases from V and 7 bases from J, with 9 bases in between. The V gene's germline CDR1 is SGHNT and CDR2 YENEEA. This CDR3 region has 12 residues. The protocol was immunoSEQ multiplex PCR, while the TCRdb copy is restricted to in-frame clones and leaves out a portion. Seen here are over a million clones, 75% to 80% observed once, and the top ten hold 0.55% to 0.7%. The sequence was obtained from a man younger than 35 in good health. Some clones in this sample may be carry-over from other donors' samples. The chain has TRBV11-3 and TRBJ2-5, with D maybe TRBD2 (6 bases). Sequencing input: memory CD4+ T cells from PBMCs. The subset: CD45RA-negative fraction. Here the CDR3 reads CASSFYGGTQYF. CDR3 coding DNA: TGTGCCAGCAGCTTTTACGGGGGGACCCAGTACTTC.